This TCR beta chain was recorded in a study of naive CD8 T cells in extremely preterm neonates listed by TCRdb under 2017. Context from the whole study: The study compared TCRbeta CDR3 repertoires of sorted naive CD8+ T cells across four age groups: extremely preterm neonates, term neonates, young children and adults.

A word on this clone: Its antigen specificity is not known. One base away there is no much larger clone; base qualities are not given.

V lost 2 bases and J lost 4 bases, and the count of bases not matched to a germline gene is 5. Taken from the germline V gene (reference sequence), the CDR1 and CDR2 loops are SGHNT and YYREEE. From the cysteine through the phenylalanine, the CDR3 covers 15 amino acids. Only the CDR3 portion is preserved as DNA: 45 bases, with reading frame beginning at the first base. Study-wide findings and limitations: Among the limitations the authors pointed out were a small sample size and productive template counts that varied across preterm samples. To track T cell development within individuals, the authors urged prospective longitudinal studies of preterm and term neonates. Preterm CDR3s were shorter, with fewer N additions and less junctional trimming, and were closer to germline than those of older groups. The proportion of shared CDR3 nucleotide sequences was higher in preterm neonates (2.7%) than in term neonates (0.4%), young children (about 0.03%) and adults (approximately 0.01%). Preterm neonates had significantly lower iChao1 richness than all other age groups (p < 0.05) and an even clone distribution, indicating a less rich repertoire.

TCRbeta CDR3 regions were amplified from genomic DNA by a two-step, bias-controlled multiplex PCR. Primers specific for every TRBV and TRBJ gene segment were included in the multiplex PCR. The immunoSEQ Assay was used to generate the TCRbeta repertoire data. Regarding the original processing steps: A relative-frequency ratio and a modified nearest-neighbor algorithm were applied to filter and cluster reads so that closely related sequences were merged. IMGT annotation was the basis for assigning V, D and J genes to CDR3 sequences. Template counts were normalized for PCR amplification bias and quantified against synthetic TCR CDR3 analog sequences. Only unique productive sequences, that is, in-frame CDR3 sequences lacking stop codons, were included in the analyses. The immunoSEQ Analyzer software was used to calculate iChao1 richness and clonality, with clonality defined as 1 minus Pielou's evenness. JMP was used for statistical testing, with Student's t-test or a non-parametric test applied depending on Shapiro-Wilk normality results. TCRdb retrieved this table from immuneACCESS and kept in-frame rearrangements only. Not all clones are present; in checked studies, unresolved V genes account for under half, and no reason is known for the remainder. D and trimming come from the DNA, and the V and J calls and clone size come from that table. The sample table shows around 25,000 clones, and approximately 90% are seen once. 0.93% of the sample lies in the top ten.

A few extremely preterm deliveries, at about 23-27 weeks of gestation, provided the preterm samples. The study excluded pregnancies involving fetal demise, active maternal HSV infection or known maternal HIV infection. A FACSAria III cell sorter was used to sort live, Annexin V-negative naive CD8+ T cells (CD3+CD8+CD45RA+CCR7+). Between roughly 18,000 and 100,000 naive CD8+ T cells were sorted per sample. Preassembled standardized sampling kits were used to collect mixed venous-arterial cord blood. Cord blood was kept at room temperature and processed within 4 hours of collection. Ficoll-Paque density gradient centrifugation was used to isolate mononuclear cells from diluted blood. Before sorting, mononuclear cells were cryopreserved in approximately 10% DMSO plus 90% FBS and kept long term at -150 degrees C. Annexin V and antibodies against CD3, CD8, CCR7 and CD45RA were used to stain the thawed cells. The DNeasy Blood and Tissue Kit was used to extract genomic DNA from sorted cell pellets that had been snap-frozen.

The chain joins TRBV5-4 to TRBJ2-3; TRBD2 matches 9 bases in the middle. This TCR was sampled from a boy who was born preterm. Sequenced material: naive CD8+ T cells from cord blood. The CDR3 in this case is CASSFGGGAPDTQYF. The DNA is TGTGCCAGCAGCTTCGGCGGGGGGGCCCCAGATACGCAGTATTTT.